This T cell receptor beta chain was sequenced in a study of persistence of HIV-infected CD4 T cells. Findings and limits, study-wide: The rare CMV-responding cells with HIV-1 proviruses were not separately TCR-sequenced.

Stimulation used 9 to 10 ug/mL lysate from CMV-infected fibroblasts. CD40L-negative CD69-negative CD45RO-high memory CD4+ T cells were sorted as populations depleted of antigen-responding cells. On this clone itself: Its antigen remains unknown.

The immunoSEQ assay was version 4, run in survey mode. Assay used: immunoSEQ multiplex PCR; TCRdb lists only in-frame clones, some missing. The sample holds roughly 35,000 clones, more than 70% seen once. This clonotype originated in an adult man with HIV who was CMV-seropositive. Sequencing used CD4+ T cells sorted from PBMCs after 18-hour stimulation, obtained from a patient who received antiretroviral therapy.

CDR3 in amino acids: CASRTSSLSEAFF. CDR3 coding DNA: TGTGCCAGCAGGACGAGCTCCCTATCTGAAGCTTTCTTT. V and J are TRBV12-3 or TRBV12-4 and TRBJ1-1; D not certain. Trimming pared 6 bases from V and 6 bases from J, leaving 14 bases between. CDR3 length: 13 residues.